The present TCR beta chain was sequenced within a study of T cells after yellow fever vaccination. There are 14 residues in the CDR3. Trimming removed 4 bases from V and 4 bases from J; junction bases left unmatched: 3. Germline CDR1 reads SGHRS; CDR2 reads YFSETQ. One entry per CDR3 protein, called by TCRdb with MiXCR from the 5' RACE reads. The sample yields about 85,000 distinct CDR3 sequences, less than 15% seen once. This sequence originates from a man aged 18 to 30 who received the YFV17D yellow fever vaccine. The sample here was CD8+ T cells not binding an NS4B(214-222) dextramer, sorted from PBMCs, taken less than 25 days after the first yellow fever vaccination. The chain combines TRBV5-1 with TRBJ1-4, with 8 bases fitting TRBD1. CDR3 coding DNA: TGCGCCAGCAGCCCGGGACAGGATAATGAAAAACTGTTTTTT. Its protein is CASSPGQDNEKLFF.